The 20 T cell receptor beta chains given below trace back to one sample, sequenced in a study of response to subunit inactivated influenza vaccine. TCRdb redid the calling of the RT-PCR reads with MiXCR, one entry per CDR3 protein. Of about 520,000 distinct CDR3 sequences in the sample, approximately 10% are singletons; the top ten hold 9.5% to 15%. The specimen was PBMCs from blood, collected roughly 6 weeks after vaccination. Receptors were obtained from a man aged 50 to 60 who received an inactivated influenza vaccine.

This clonotype was seen repeatedly, ten times or more. The V and J genes are TRBV29-1 and TRBJ2-3, with D possibly TRBD1 on 7 matching bases. CDR3 length: 12 amino acids. Germline CDR1 is SQVTM and CDR2 is ANQGSEA. V dropped 7 bases and J dropped 3 bases, with 11 bases sitting between them. CDR3 in DNA: TGCAGCGCCCCAGGGGGGACAGATACGCAGTATTTT. It is translated as CSAPGGTDTQYF.

This sequence joins TRBV10-3 and TRBJ2-5, with D unclear. The CDR3 spans 14 residues. The ends were cut back, 0 bases at V and 5 bases at J, with 10 bases in the middle. Looked up from germline, CDR1 is ENHRY and CDR2 is SYGVKD. The CDR3, as DNA: TGTGCCATCAGTGAGTCACCCGGATGGGAGACCCAGTACTTC. Protein product: CAISESPGWETQYF.

This clonotype has only a few counts. The rearrangement uses TRBV5-1 and TRBJ2-7; 7 nucleotides align to TRBD1. Germline CDR1 is SGHRS and CDR2 is YFSETQ. This CDR3 region has 17 residues. J gave up 0 bases and V 0 bases, and 9 bases lay outside the gene matches. CDR3 in amino acids: CASSLAEDRPLSYEQYF. The CDR3 DNA sequence: TGCGCCAGCAGCTTGGCCGAGGACAGGCCCCTCTCCTACGAGCAGTACTTC. Full variable domain (outside the CDR3, taken from reference TRBV5-1 and TRBJ2-7): KAGVTQTPRYLIKTRGQQVTLSCSPISGHRSVSWYQQTPGQGLQFLFEYFSETQRNKGNFPGRFSGRQFSNSRSEMNVSTLELGDSALYLCASSLAEDRPLSYEQYFGPGTRLTVT.

V and J are TRBV28 and TRBJ1-4, with D uncertain. The CDR3 totals 14 residues. V gave up 5 bases and J gave up 8 bases, with 15 bases separating them. Per the germline V gene, CDR1 is MDHEN and CDR2 is SYDVKM. The CDR3 sequence: CASSPGSQVEKLFF. Here the CDR3 DNA reads TGTGCCAGCAGTCCGGGGTCCCAGGTGGAAAAACTGTTTTTT.

This clonotype was seen repeatedly, ten times or more. The CDR3 nucleotides are TGTGCCAGCAGTTTTGGACAGTACTCTGGAAACACCATATATTTT. Amino acids: CASSFGQYSGNTIYF. The rearrangement joins TRBV12-3 or TRBV12-4 to TRBJ1-3; possibly TRBD1 for D (6 bases). V was shortened by 3 bases and J by 0 bases, with 9 bases between the two germline ends. CDR3 size: 15 residues.

This clonotype came up a few times. The rearrangement uses TRBV20-1 and TRBJ2-1; D may correspond to TRBD1 or TRBD2 (5 bases each). The CDR3 is 16 amino acids. Germline assignment: CDR1 DFQATT and CDR2 SNEGSKA (reference sequence). V was trimmed by 1 base and J by 0 bases, leaving 13 bases between them. In DNA form, the CDR3 reads TGCAGTGCTAGAGGGCACACGGGGACCTCCTACAATGAGCAGTTCTTC. Its translation is CSARGHTGTSYNEQFF.

This clonotype was detected only a few times. This chain uses TRBV29-1 with TRBJ2-5, with 8 positions matching TRBD1. V was clipped by 6 bases and J by 2 bases; unmatched bases: 5. In germline, CDR1 is SQVTM, CDR2 ANQGSEA. The CDR3 loop spans 13 amino acids. CDR3 sequence (DNA): TGCAGCGTGCGGGACAGGCTACAAGAGACCCAGTACTTC. Translation: CSVRDRLQETQYF.

For this clonotype: At one of its ends the junction is not consistent with the germline gene, which may arise from a read error. The V and J genes are TRBV12-3 or TRBV12-4 and TRBJ1-5, with 8 positions matching TRBD1. The CDR3 covers 13 residues. The CDR3 DNA reads as TGTGCCAGCAGTTTTTTAGGGACAGGACTCCCGATTTTT. Translation gives CASSFLGTGLPIF.

The V gene is TRBV4-3, the J gene TRBJ2-1; weak D call: TRBD2 (5 bases). The CDR3 has 18 residues. Deletions cut 0 bases from V and 7 bases from J, with 22 bases between. The germline V gene encodes CDR1 LGHNA and CDR2 YSLEER. CDR3 DNA: TGCGCCAGCAGCCAAGAGGGGTACTATGCGGGCCTCTCAAATGAGCAGTTCTTC. Amino acids: CASSQEGYYAGLSNEQFF.

This clonotype was recorded a few times. The rearrangement joins TRBV11-2 to TRBJ1-1; D gene uncertain. V lost 1 base, J lost 5 bases, and 8 bases lay in between. Germline CDR1 reads SGHAT; CDR2 reads FQNNGV. The CDR3 length is 13 residues. CDR3 DNA sequence: TGTGCCAGCAGCTTAGGATACAGAACTGAAGCTTTCTTT. This sequence encodes CASSLGYRTEAFF.

This clonotype showed up just a few times. This chain joins TRBV20-1 and TRBJ1-4, with TRBD1 as a possible D gene (5 bases). This CDR3 contains 13 residues. Germline V gives CDR1 DFQATT, CDR2 SNEGSKA (reference sequence). The V and J ends lost 2 bases and 8 bases respectively, with 12 bases between them. CDR3 sequence reads: CSARQGVGEKLFF. The CDR3 DNA follows: TGCAGTGCTAGACAGGGAGTTGGCGAAAAACTGTTTTTT.

The genes are TRBV11-2 and TRBJ1-4; TRBD1 might be the D (5 bases). Germline CDR1 SGHAT, CDR2 FQNNGV. This CDR3 comprises 15 residues. The V and J ends lost 4 bases and 4 bases respectively, with 13 bases between them. CDR3 region: CASSSNRKDNEKLFF. The CDR3 DNA reads TGTGCCAGCAGCTCTAACAGGAAGGATAATGAAAAACTGTTTTTT. The full variable domain, with the rest looked up from reference TRBV11-2 and TRBJ1-4, is EAGVAQSPRYKIIEKRQSVAFWCNPISGHATLYWYQQILGQGPKLLIQFQNNGVVDDSQLPKDRFSAERLKGVDSTLKIQPAKLEDSAVYLCASSSNRKDNEKLFFGSGTQLSVL.

The J gene is TRBJ2-1, the V gene TRBV19; 7 bases map to TRBD1. The CDR3 is 16 residues long. Germline V gives CDR1 LNHDA, CDR2 SQIVND (reference sequence). J was trimmed by 5 bases and V by 6 bases; bases with no gene match: 13. The CDR3 DNA reads TGTGCCAGTAGCCCGACAGGGACCGTTACCCACAATGAGCAGTTCTTC. This codes for CASSPTGTVTHNEQFF.

This clonotype was picked up many times. V is TRBV4-3 and J is TRBJ2-5, with D maybe TRBD1 (6 bases). Trimming stripped 3 bases from V and 4 bases from J, with 12 bases between. Germline loops: CDR1 LGHNA, CDR2 YSLEER. CDR3 length equals 14 residues. CDR3 loop: CASSHLGQRETQYF. For the CDR3, the DNA is TGCGCCAGCAGCCACCTTGGACAGAGAGAGACCCAGTACTTC.

The rearrangement uses TRBV12-3 or TRBV12-4 and TRBJ1-1, with D unclear. This CDR3 region has 13 residues. The ends were cut back, 3 bases at V and 4 bases at J, with 9 bases in the middle. The CDR3 spells CASSFGHPTEAFF. The CDR3 DNA reads as TGTGCCAGCAGTTTTGGCCATCCCACTGAAGCTTTCTTT.

This clonotype has just a few counts. The gene calls are TRBV2 and TRBJ2-3; 12 bases line up with TRBD2. CDR1 and CDR2 (germline): SNHLY, FYNNEI. The CDR3 is made up of 17 amino acids. V was pared by 3 bases and J by 2 bases, with 6 bases of the junction left unmatched. This chain's CDR3 is CASSEIGLAGYTDTQYF. The DNA for the CDR3 is TGTGCCAGCAGTGAGATAGGACTAGCGGGGTACACAGATACGCAGTATTTT. Complete variable domain (other parts from reference TRBV2 and TRBJ2-3): EPEVTQTPSHQVTQMGQEVILRCVPISNHLYFYWYRQILGQKVEFLVSFYNNEISEKSEIFDDQFSVERPDGSNFTLKIRSTKLEDSAMYFCASSEIGLAGYTDTQYFGPGTRLTVL.

This chain links TRBV10-3 with TRBJ1-4; the match to TRBD1 covers 7 bases. Losses at the gene ends were 3 bases for V and 8 bases for J; bases not matched to a gene: 6. Germline CDR1 and CDR2: ENHRY and SYGVKD. The CDR3 is 14 amino acids. CDR3 bases: TGTGCCATCAGTGAAGGTCAGGGGGTCGAAAAACTGTTTTTT. Amino acids: CAISEGQGVEKLFF.

This clonotype occurred a few times. The chain carries TRBV4-3 and TRBJ1-4; 10 bases are a match to TRBD1. The CDR3 is made up of 17 amino acids. V was clipped by 0 bases and J by 8 bases; unmatched bases: 9. The germline V gene has CDR1 LGHNA and CDR2 YSLEER. CDR3 sequence (DNA): TGCGCCAGCAGCCAAGATGGTGGGGACAGGGGCTGGGAAAAACTGTTTTTT. Its translation: CASSQDGGDRGWEKLFF.

This clonotype was detected many times. J is TRBJ1-1 and V is TRBV5-1; 10 positions match TRBD1. V lost 4 bases and J lost 0; bases outside the gene matches: 12. The CDR3 contains 18 residues. Germline V gives CDR1 SGHRS, CDR2 YFSETQ. CDR3 residues: CASSATPGQGKMNTEAFF. CDR3 nucleotide sequence: TGCGCCAGCAGCGCCACACCGGGACAGGGGAAAATGAACACTGAAGCTTTCTTT. The full variable domain, its missing parts supplied by reference TRBV5-1 and TRBJ1-1, is KAGVTQTPRYLIKTRGQQVTLSCSPISGHRSVSWYQQTPGQGLQFLFEYFSETQRNKGNFPGRFSGRQFSNSRSEMNVSTLELGDSALYLCASSATPGQGKMNTEAFFGQGTRLTVV.

The sample holds one count of this clonotype. The J gene is TRBJ2-7, the V gene TRBV7-2, with a tentative D call TRBD2 (6 bases). This CDR3 comprises 13 residues. CDR1 SGHTA and CDR2 FQGNSA come from the germline V gene. The V and J ends lost 5 bases and 6 bases respectively, with 14 bases between them. The CDR3 DNA follows: TGTGCCAGCAGCCCCCGAGGGAGGACCGAGCAGTACTTC. It yields the protein CASSPRGRTEQYF.